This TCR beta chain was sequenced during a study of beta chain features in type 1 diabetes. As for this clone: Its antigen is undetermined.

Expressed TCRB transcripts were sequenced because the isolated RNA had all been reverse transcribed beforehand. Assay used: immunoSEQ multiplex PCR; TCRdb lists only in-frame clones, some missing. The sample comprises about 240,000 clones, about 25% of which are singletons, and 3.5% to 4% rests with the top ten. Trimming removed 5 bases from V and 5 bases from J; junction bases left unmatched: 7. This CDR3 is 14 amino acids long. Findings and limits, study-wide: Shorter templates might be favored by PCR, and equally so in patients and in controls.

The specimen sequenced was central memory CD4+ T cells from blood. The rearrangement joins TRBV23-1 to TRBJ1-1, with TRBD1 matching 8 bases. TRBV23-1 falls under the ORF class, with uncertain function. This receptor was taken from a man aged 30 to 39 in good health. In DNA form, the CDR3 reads TGCGCCAGCAGTAGAGACAGGGGTGGGACTGAAGCTTTCTTT. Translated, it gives CASSRDRGGTEAFF.